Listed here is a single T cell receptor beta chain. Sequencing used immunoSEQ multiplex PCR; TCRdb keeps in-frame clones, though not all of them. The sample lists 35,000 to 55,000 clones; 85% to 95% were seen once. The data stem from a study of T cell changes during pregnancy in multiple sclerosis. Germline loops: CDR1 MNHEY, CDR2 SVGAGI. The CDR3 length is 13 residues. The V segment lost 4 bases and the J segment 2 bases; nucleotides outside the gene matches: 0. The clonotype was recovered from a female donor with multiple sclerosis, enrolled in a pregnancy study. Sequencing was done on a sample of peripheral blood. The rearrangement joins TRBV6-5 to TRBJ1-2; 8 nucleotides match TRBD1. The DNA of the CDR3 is TGTGCCAGCAGTTGGACAGGGAACTATGGCTACACCTTC. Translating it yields CASSWTGNYGYTF.